This T cell receptor beta chain emerged from a study of post-analysis software for immune sequencing data. Turning to the study itself: The cohort encompassed relapsing-remitting, secondary progressive and progressive-relapsing multiple sclerosis disease courses. Study-wide findings and caveats: F measure showed strong co-clustering of same-batch samples. In patients, TRBV5-6, TRBV5-1 and TRBV20-1 belonged to five TRBV segments found more frequently than in controls. Normalized Chao1 diversity was significantly reduced in patients versus controls.

This clonotype was detected only once. Its target is unknown. Sequencing libraries made from TCR beta cDNA carried unique molecular identifiers. T cells numbering roughly 0.95 to 10 million yielded roughly 500,000 cDNA molecules. TCRdb ran MiXCR on the PCR reads and lists one entry per CDR3 protein. This table has 350,000 to 500,000 distinct CDR3 sequences, over 30% appearing once. CDR1 MDHEN and CDR2 SYDVKM come from the germline V gene. The CDR3 consists of 15 residues. V dropped 4 bases and J dropped 1 base, with 13 bases sitting between them. This TCR was sampled from a girl between 2 and 10 years old with multiple sclerosis. The sequencing input was blood. J is TRBJ1-1 and V is TRBV28; D not certain. The CDR3, as DNA: TGTGCCAGCAGTTCCCCAGGCTCGGGGAACACTGAAGCTTTCTTT. It yields the protein CASSSPGSGNTEAFF.